Below, 32 T cell receptor beta chains from the same sample are listed, as sequenced in a study of post-analysis software for immune sequencing data. General study points: Compared with controls, patients had more of about five TRBV segments, including TRBV5-6, TRBV5-1 and TRBV20-1.

Each TCR beta cDNA library carried unique molecular identifiers. TCRdb ran MiXCR on the PCR reads and lists one entry per CDR3 protein. The repertoire includes around 710,000 distinct CDR3 sequences, about 45% of them detected once, and 4.9% sits in the top ten. No antigen has been assigned to these receptors. The sample consisted of blood. The source is a girl under 18 with multiple sclerosis.

This clonotype was seen a few times. The CDR3 reads CASSLGGRAYGYTF. In DNA, the CDR3 is TGCGCCAGCAGCTTGGGTGGCAGGGCCTATGGCTACACCTTC. The rearrangement uses TRBV5-1 and TRBJ1-2; weak D call: TRBD1 (5 bases). There are 14 residues in the CDR3. Trimming took 0 bases from V and 4 from J, leaving 10 bases between them. Germline V gene lookup returns CDR1 SGHRS and CDR2 YFSETQ.

The rearrangement uses TRBV5-6 and TRBJ2-3; possibly TRBD2 for D (6 bases). CDR1 and CDR2 (germline): SGHDT, YYEEEE. Trimming stripped 2 bases from V and 4 bases from J, with 17 bases between. This CDR3 contains 16 residues. In nucleotides, the CDR3 is TGTGCCAGCAGCTTCGTCAATCGGGGCGGGGCAGATACGCAGTATTTT. Protein product: CASSFVNRGGADTQYF.

V usage is TRBV27 and J usage is TRBJ1-2, with unresolved D. The V gene's germline CDR1 is MNHEY and CDR2 SMNVEV (reference sequence). The CDR3 has 13 residues. V dropped 2 bases and J dropped 8 bases, with 12 bases sitting between them. The CDR3 loop is CASSLTAGFGYTF. The CDR3 DNA is TGTGCCAGCAGTTTAACAGCGGGCTTCGGCTACACCTTC.

V and J are TRBV7-2 and TRBJ2-3, with D maybe TRBD2 (5 bases). Per the germline V gene, CDR1 is SGHTA and CDR2 is FQGNSA. V dropped 5 bases and J dropped 4 bases, with 13 bases sitting between them. This CDR3 contains 14 residues. DNA of the CDR3: TGTGCCAGCAGCGATCTCCGGGGAGCAGATACGCAGTATTTT. It specifies CASSDLRGADTQYF.

As regards this clonotype: This is likely a read error, given that the CDR3 carries no conserved phenylalanine or tryptophan at its end. No DNA is shown, since the ends of the CDR3 on it are uncertain; the CDR3 is the one TCRdb lists. V gene TRBV4-1 combines with J gene TRBJ1-2; the D call in the table, TRBD1, was not verified against the DNA. Germline-derived CDR1 and CDR2 are MGHRA and YSYEKL. The CDR3 adds up to 14 amino acids, both ends counted. The CDR3 loop is CASSQDVSLKALTC.

About this clonotype: One end of the junction fails to match germline, which may point to a read error. J is TRBJ2-1 and V is TRBV7-9; either TRBD1 or TRBD2 may supply D (5 bases each). Per the germline V gene, CDR1 is SEHNR and CDR2 is FQNEAQ (reference sequence). There are 15 residues in the CDR3. CDR3 sequence reads: CTSSLAFMGRNEQFF. The CDR3 nucleotides read TGTACCAGCAGCTTAGCGTTCATGGGACGCAATGAGCAGTTCTTC.

This chain links TRBV12-3 or TRBV12-4 with TRBJ2-7; weak D call: TRBD2 (5 bases). The length of the CDR3 is 13 residues. Trimming removed 3 bases at V and 3 bases at J, with 9 bases between. CDR3 DNA: TGTGCCAGCAGTTTCGGGGTGGTCTACGAGCAGTACTTC. Encoded protein: CASSFGVVYEQYF.

Here the CDR3 reads CASGSDYPSSYNEQFF. CDR3 in DNA: TGTGCTAGTGGGTCGGATTACCCTAGCTCCTACAATGAGCAGTTCTTC. The chain carries TRBV12-5 and TRBJ2-1; D not certain. The length of the CDR3 is 16 residues. V was shortened by 6 bases and J by 0 bases, with 15 bases between the two germline ends. Per germline, CDR1 LGHNT and CDR2 FRNRAP.

This chain joins TRBV28 and TRBJ1-1, with D hard to call. V dropped 3 bases and J dropped 2 bases, with 10 bases sitting between them. Per the germline V gene, CDR1 is MDHEN and CDR2 is SYDVKM. This CDR3 has 14 amino acids. The CDR3: CASSFTQYNTEAFF. CDR3 nucleotide sequence: TGTGCCAGCAGTTTTACACAGTATAACACTGAAGCTTTCTTT.

Notes on this clonotype: A junction boundary mismatches the germline segment, possibly from a read error. V is TRBV10-3 and J is TRBJ2-1; either TRBD1 or TRBD2 may supply D (5 bases each). The CDR3 covers 13 residues. Germline V lookup: CDR1 ENHRY, CDR2 SYGVKD. The CDR3 DNA reads TGTACCATTGGTTCGAGGGGTAACAATGAGCAGTTCTTC. Translation: CTIGSRGNNEQFF.

CDR3 in DNA: TGTGCTAGTGGTTTGGTACGTGCCTTATTTACAGGGGACAATCAGCCCCAGCATTTT. Its translation is CASGLVRALFTGDNQPQHF. J is TRBJ1-5 and V is TRBV12-5, with 7 positions matching TRBD1. The CDR3 runs 19 residues. In germline, CDR1 is LGHNT, CDR2 FRNRAP. The V segment lost 0 bases and the J segment 3 bases; nucleotides outside the gene matches: 14.

This clonotype was seen a single time. V usage is TRBV15 and J usage is TRBJ2-1, with 8 positions matching TRBD2. The CDR3 is 14 amino acids. Germline CDR1 reads LNHNV; CDR2 reads YYDKDF (reference sequence). The junction had 2 bases not matched to a gene; V was cut back by 1 base and J by 6 bases. The CDR3 here is CATSRVAGGNEQFF. In DNA, the CDR3 is TGTGCCACCAGCAGAGTGGCGGGGGGCAATGAGCAGTTCTTC.

The chain uses TRBV11-2 and TRBJ1-2, with TRBD1 matching over 10 bases. Germline assignment: CDR1 SGHAT and CDR2 FQNNGV. Trimming removed 1 base from V and 7 bases from J; junction bases left unmatched: 12. The CDR3 extends over 17 amino acids. The CDR3 is CASSLGWDRGTRGGYTF. As DNA, the CDR3 is TGTGCCAGCAGCTTAGGCTGGGACAGGGGAACCCGGGGTGGCTACACCTTC.

This chain uses TRBV27 with TRBJ2-1; no firm D call. CDR1 MNHEY and CDR2 SMNVEV come from the germline V gene (reference sequence). The CDR3 sequence is 14 residues long. Trimming took off 6 bases at V and 2 bases at J, with 11 bases between the two ends. The CDR3 here is CASRDPGTYNEQFF. The CDR3 DNA reads TGTGCCAGCAGGGATCCGGGCACCTACAATGAGCAGTTCTTC.

The rearrangement links TRBV7-9 to TRBJ2-1; D unresolved. CDR3 length equals 12 residues. V was trimmed by 5 bases and J by 13 bases, leaving 15 bases between them. Germline V gene data show CDR1 as SEHNR and CDR2 as FQNEAQ (reference sequence). This CDR3 reads CASSPRVETQFF. In nucleotides, the CDR3 is TGTGCCAGCAGCCCACGTGTTGAGACCCAGTTCTTC.

This clonotype has a single count. This chain joins TRBV7-2 and TRBJ2-1, with no clear D. Germline lookup yields CDR1 SGHTA and CDR2 FQGNSA. The V and J ends lost 2 bases and 5 bases respectively, with 10 bases between them. The CDR3 runs 14 residues. CDR3: CASSLNLGNNEQFF. The CDR3 DNA is TGTGCCAGCAGCTTAAATCTGGGGAACAATGAGCAGTTCTTC.

CDR3 sequence: CSARDGGVAGGSEQFF. The CDR3 DNA sequence: TGCAGTGCTAGAGATGGAGGGGTCGCGGGAGGGAGTGAGCAGTTCTTC. The chain joins TRBV20-1 to TRBJ2-1; TRBD2 matches at 9 bases. Germline-derived CDR1 and CDR2 are DFQATT and SNEGSKA (reference sequence). Unmatched junction bases numbered 12, after V lost 0 bases and J lost 9 bases. The CDR3 consists of 16 residues.

The chain combines TRBV4-1 with TRBJ2-7; D is ambiguous. CDR3 length equals 15 residues. Trimming stripped 0 bases from V and 0 bases from J, with 9 bases between. From germline, CDR1 is MGHRA and CDR2 YSYEKL. The CDR3 region has the DNA TGCGCCAGCAGCCAAGATAACAGCCTCTCCTACGAGCAGTACTTC. This codes for CASSQDNSLSYEQYF.

The CDR3: CASSFQLLRGQRGYTF. CDR3 DNA sequence: TGTGCCAGCAGTTTCCAACTCTTAAGGGGGCAGAGAGGCTACACCTTC. The rearrangement links TRBV12-3 or TRBV12-4 to TRBJ1-2, with 7 bases identical to TRBD1. After removal of 3 bases from V and 8 bases from J, the junction contained 15 bases not matched to a gene. The CDR3 extends over 16 amino acids.

The chain joins TRBV25-1 to TRBJ2-3; 9 positions agree with TRBD2. The CDR3 loop spans 17 amino acids. Unmatched junction bases numbered 14, after V lost 6 bases and J lost 4 bases. Germline CDR1 is MGHDK and CDR2 is SYGVNS. The CDR3 region is CASRPEAGREGSDTQYF. The CDR3, as DNA: TGTGCCAGCAGACCCGAGGCGGGGCGGGAGGGGTCAGATACGCAGTATTTT.

The chain is built from TRBV15 and TRBJ2-6, with TRBD2 matching over 7 bases. V dropped 6 bases and J dropped 2; count of bases not matched to a gene: 13. The CDR3 length is 18 residues. Germline V lookup: CDR1 LNHNV, CDR2 YYDKDF (reference sequence). The DNA for the CDR3 is TGTGCCACCAGATCTGGGGCTAGCGGACTAACTGGGGCCAACGTCCTGACTTTC. Translation: CATRSGASGLTGANVLTF.

This clonotype was counted between two and nine times. A much larger clone is a single base away; this may be a read error. The gene calls are TRBV7-3 and TRBJ2-5; D is tentatively TRBD1 or TRBD2 (6 bases each). The V end lost 5 bases, the J end lost 4 bases, and 11 bases lay between the germline ends. The CDR3 loop spans 13 amino acids. Germline V CDR1 and CDR2: SGHTA, FQGTGA. CDR3 region: CASSIGGRETQYF. The CDR3 coding sequence is TGTGCCAGCAGCATAGGGGGGCGAGAGACCCAGTACTTC.

For this clonotype: An end of the junction does not agree with germline; a read error may underlie this. V and J are TRBV6-6 and TRBJ2-5, with D tentatively TRBD1 (6 bases). The CDR3 is 15 residues long. Per the germline V gene, CDR1 is MNHNY and CDR2 is SVGAGI (reference sequence). This chain's CDR3 is CAGSYPGQFGETQYF. The CDR3 DNA sequence: TGTGCCGGCAGTTACCCCGGACAGTTTGGAGAGACCCAGTACTTC.

This clonotype appeared a few times. This chain connects TRBV7-9 to TRBJ2-7; no definite D call. The V end was cut by 5 bases, the J end by 3 bases, with 17 bases between. Germline lookup yields CDR1 SEHNR and CDR2 FQNEAQ (reference sequence). The CDR3 totals 15 residues. CDR3 DNA: TGTGCCAGCAGCCCAGCCGAGATTTTGGGCTACGAGCAGTACTTC. This translates into CASSPAEILGYEQYF.

This clonotype was seen more than once but under ten times. This chain joins TRBV11-2 and TRBJ2-3, with 13 bases that match TRBD2. Germline trimming cut 4 bases from V and 9 bases from J; bases unmatched to any gene: 16. This CDR3 is built from 18 residues. CDR1 and CDR2 from the germline V gene are SGHAT and FQNNGV. This chain's CDR3 is CASSSLREKTSGRRTQYF. CDR3 nucleotides: TGTGCCAGCAGCTCCTTAAGGGAGAAGACTAGCGGGAGGAGGACGCAGTATTTT.

The rearrangement joins TRBV4-1 to TRBJ2-3; 8 positions agree with TRBD2. CDR3 length: 16 amino acids. Germline CDR1 reads MGHRA; CDR2 reads YSYEKL. Trimming removed 1 base from V and 4 bases from J; junction bases left unmatched: 7. This CDR3 reads CASSQGASGRPDTQYF. CDR3 DNA sequence: TGCGCCAGCAGCCAAGGAGCGAGCGGGAGACCAGATACGCAGTATTTT.

V and J are TRBV11-3 and TRBJ2-1; D gene ambiguous. This CDR3 has 17 amino acids. Trimming stripped 2 bases from V and 2 bases from J, with 16 bases between. Germline V gene lookup returns CDR1 SGHNT and CDR2 YENEEA. The CDR3 DNA is TGTGCCAGCAGCTTAAGAGTGTCAAGTCTGCCCTACAATGAGCAGTTCTTC. Residues: CASSLRVSSLPYNEQFF.

This clonotype has just a few counts. This rearrangement joins TRBV29-1 to TRBJ2-1; possible D gene TRBD1, 5 bases. V lost 2 bases, J lost 5 bases, and 22 bases lay in between. The germline V gene has CDR1 SQVTM and CDR2 ANQGSEA. This CDR3 is 17 amino acids long. The CDR3 here is CSVERFGQGFGDNEQFF. The CDR3, as DNA: TGCAGCGTTGAAAGATTTGGCCAGGGTTTTGGGGACAATGAGCAGTTCTTC.

V is TRBV4-3 and J is TRBJ2-1, with 7 bases fitting TRBD2. CDR1 is LGHNA and CDR2 is YSLEER in the germline V gene. The V and J ends lost 4 bases and 2 bases, in that order; junction bases with no gene match: 11. The CDR3 is 17 residues long. CDR3 region: CASSPRVGSGTYNEQFF. In DNA, the CDR3 is TGCGCCAGCAGCCCAAGAGTCGGGAGCGGGACCTACAATGAGCAGTTCTTC.

The J gene is TRBJ1-2, the V gene TRBV6-5; 8 nucleotides align to TRBD1. The trim removed 4 bases at V and 4 bases at J, leaving 5 bases unmatched. Germline V CDR1 and CDR2: MNHEY, SVGAGI. This CDR3 contains 14 residues. CDR3 DNA: TGTGCCAGCAGTTTACTAGACAGGGGCTATGGCTACACCTTC. It codes for CASSLLDRGYGYTF.

The genes are TRBV10-2 and TRBJ2-5; 16 nucleotides agree with TRBD2. The DNA end favors TRBJ2-7, so the J call may be wrong. The CDR3 runs 14 residues. CDR1 and CDR2 from the germline V gene are WSHSY and SAAADI. CDR3 sequence: CASIGTSGRDEQYF. CDR3 in DNA: TGCGCCAGCATCGGGACTAGCGGGAGGGACGAGCAGTACTTC.

The chain carries TRBV29-1 and TRBJ2-3, with D unclear. V was pared by 3 bases and J by 2 bases, with 6 bases between. The CDR3 consists of 12 residues. From germline, CDR1 is SQVTM and CDR2 ANQGSEA. Written as DNA, the CDR3 is TGCAGCGTTGACCTAAACACAGATACGCAGTATTTT. As protein: CSVDLNTDTQYF.